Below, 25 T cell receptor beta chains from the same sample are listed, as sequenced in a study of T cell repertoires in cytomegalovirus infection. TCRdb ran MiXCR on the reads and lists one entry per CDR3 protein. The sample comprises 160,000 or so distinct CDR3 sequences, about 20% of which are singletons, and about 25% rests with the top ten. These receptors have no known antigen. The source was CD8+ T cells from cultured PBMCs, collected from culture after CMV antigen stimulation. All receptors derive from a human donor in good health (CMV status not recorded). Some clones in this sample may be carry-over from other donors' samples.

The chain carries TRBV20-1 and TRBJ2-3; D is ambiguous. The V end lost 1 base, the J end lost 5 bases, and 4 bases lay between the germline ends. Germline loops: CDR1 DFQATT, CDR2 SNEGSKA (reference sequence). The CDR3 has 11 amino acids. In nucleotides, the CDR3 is TGCAGTGCTAGAGTCGTAGATACGCAGTATTTT. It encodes CSARVVDTQYF.

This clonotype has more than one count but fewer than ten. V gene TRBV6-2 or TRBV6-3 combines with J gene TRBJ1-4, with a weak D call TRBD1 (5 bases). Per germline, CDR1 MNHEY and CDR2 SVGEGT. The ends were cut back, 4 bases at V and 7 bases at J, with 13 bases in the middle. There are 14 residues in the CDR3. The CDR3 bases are TGTGCCAGCAGTTCCTCTGGGGGTAGTGAAAAACTGTTTTTT. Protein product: CASSSSGGSEKLFF.

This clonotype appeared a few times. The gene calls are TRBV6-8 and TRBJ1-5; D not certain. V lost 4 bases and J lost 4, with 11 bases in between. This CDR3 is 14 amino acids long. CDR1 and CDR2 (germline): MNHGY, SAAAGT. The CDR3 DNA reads TGTGCCAGCAGTTCCAAGAGGTATAATCAGCCCCAGCATTTT. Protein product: CASSSKRYNQPQHF.

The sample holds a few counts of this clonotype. This CDR3 is CAIPTGVNEQFF. The CDR3 DNA reads as TGTGCCATTCCGACAGGGGTAAATGAGCAGTTCTTC. The chain has TRBV7-2 and TRBJ2-1, with 8 bases lining up with TRBD1. Per the germline V gene, CDR1 is SGHTA and CDR2 is FQGNSA. The CDR3 contains 12 residues. V was clipped by 10 bases and J by 7 bases; unmatched bases: 6.

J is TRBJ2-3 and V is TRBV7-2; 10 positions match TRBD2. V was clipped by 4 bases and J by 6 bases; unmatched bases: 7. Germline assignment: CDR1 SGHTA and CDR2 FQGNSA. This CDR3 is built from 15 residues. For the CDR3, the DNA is TGTGCCAGCAGCTCCAGCGGGGGGGCTGGCGATACGCAGTATTTT. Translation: CASSSSGGAGDTQYF. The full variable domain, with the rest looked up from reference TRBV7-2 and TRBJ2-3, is GAGVSQSPSNKVTEKGKDVELRCDPISGHTALYWYRQSLGQGLEFLIYFQGNSAPDKSGLPSDRFSAERTGGSVSTLTIQRTQQEDSAVYLCASSSSGGAGDTQYFGPGTRLTVL.

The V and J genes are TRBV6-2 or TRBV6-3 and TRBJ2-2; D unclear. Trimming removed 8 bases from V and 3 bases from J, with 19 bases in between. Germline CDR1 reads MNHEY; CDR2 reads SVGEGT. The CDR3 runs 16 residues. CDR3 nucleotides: TGTGCCAGCGCATCGTTGATTCGACCTGACACCGGGGAGCTGTTTTTT. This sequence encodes CASASLIRPDTGELFF.

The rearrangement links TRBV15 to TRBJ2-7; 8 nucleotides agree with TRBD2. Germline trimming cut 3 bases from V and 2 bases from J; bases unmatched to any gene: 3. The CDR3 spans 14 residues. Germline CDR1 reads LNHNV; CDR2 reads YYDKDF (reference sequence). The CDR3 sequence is CATSSGGGTYEQYF. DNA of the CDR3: TGTGCCACCAGCAGCGGCGGGGGGACCTACGAGCAGTACTTC.

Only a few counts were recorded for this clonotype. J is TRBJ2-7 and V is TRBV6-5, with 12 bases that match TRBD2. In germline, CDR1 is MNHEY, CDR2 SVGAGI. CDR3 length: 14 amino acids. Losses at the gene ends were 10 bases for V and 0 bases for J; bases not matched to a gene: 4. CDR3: CATRLAGASYEQYF. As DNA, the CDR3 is TGTGCCACCAGACTAGCGGGGGCCTCCTACGAGCAGTACTTC.

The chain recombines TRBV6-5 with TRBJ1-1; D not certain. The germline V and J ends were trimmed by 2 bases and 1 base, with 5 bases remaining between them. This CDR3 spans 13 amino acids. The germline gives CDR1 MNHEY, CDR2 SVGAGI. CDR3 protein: CASSYNPNTEAFF. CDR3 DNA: TGTGCCAGCAGTTACAATCCGAACACTGAAGCTTTCTTT.

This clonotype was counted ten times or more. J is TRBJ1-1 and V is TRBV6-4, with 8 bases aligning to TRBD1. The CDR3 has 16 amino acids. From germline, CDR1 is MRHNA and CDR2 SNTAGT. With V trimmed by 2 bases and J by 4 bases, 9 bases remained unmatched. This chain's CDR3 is CASSDGPQGASTEAFF. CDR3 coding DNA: TGTGCCAGCAGTGACGGGCCCCAGGGGGCGTCCACTGAAGCTTTCTTT.

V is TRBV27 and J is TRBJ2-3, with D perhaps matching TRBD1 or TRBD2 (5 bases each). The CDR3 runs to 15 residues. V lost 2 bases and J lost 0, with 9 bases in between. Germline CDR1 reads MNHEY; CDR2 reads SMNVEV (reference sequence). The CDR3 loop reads CASSLGWGSTDTQYF. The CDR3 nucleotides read TGTGCCAGCAGTTTAGGGTGGGGGAGCACAGATACGCAGTATTTT.

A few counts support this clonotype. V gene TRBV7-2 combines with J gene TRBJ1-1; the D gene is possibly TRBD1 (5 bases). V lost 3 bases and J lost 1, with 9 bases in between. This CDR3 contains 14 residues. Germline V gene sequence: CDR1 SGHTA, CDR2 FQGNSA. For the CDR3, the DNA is TGTGCCAGCAGCTTTATGGGGGAGAACACTGAAGCTTTCTTT. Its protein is CASSFMGENTEAFF.

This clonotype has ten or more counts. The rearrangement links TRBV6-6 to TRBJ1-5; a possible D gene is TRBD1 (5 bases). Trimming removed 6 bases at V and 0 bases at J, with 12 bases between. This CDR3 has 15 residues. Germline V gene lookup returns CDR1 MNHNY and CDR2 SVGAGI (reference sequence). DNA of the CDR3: TGTGCCAGCAGCCCATGGGGGGATAGCAATCAGCCCCAGCATTTT. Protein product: CASSPWGDSNQPQHF.

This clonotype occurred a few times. The CDR3 sequence: CASSLGTGKRPGKLFF. DNA of the CDR3: TGTGCCAGCAGCTTAGGAACCGGAAAGCGGCCTGGAAAACTGTTTTTT. The chain couples TRBV7-8 to TRBJ1-4; D ambiguous. With 1 base removed from V and 10 bases from J, the gap between germline ends came to 19 bases. The CDR3 covers 16 residues. Germline CDR1 is SGHVS and CDR2 is FQNEAQ.

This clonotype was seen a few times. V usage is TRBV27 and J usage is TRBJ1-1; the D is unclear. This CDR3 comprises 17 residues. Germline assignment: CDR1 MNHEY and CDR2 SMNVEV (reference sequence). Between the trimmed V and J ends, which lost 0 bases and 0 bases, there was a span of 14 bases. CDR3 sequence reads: CASSLSSPWVVNTEAFF. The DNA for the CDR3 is TGTGCCAGCAGTTTATCTAGTCCATGGGTCGTGAACACTGAAGCTTTCTTT.

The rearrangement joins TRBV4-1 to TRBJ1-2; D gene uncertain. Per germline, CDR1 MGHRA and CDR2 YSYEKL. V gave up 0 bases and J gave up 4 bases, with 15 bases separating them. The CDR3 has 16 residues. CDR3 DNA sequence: TGCGCCAGCAGCCAAGATCACCCTTCCGGGGTCTATGGCTACACCTTC. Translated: CASSQDHPSGVYGYTF.

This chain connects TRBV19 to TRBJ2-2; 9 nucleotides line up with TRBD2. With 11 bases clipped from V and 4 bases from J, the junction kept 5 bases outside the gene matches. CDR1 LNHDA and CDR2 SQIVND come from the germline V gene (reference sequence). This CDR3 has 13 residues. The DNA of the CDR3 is TGTGCCTGTTCTAGCGGGGTCACCGGGGAGCTGTTTTTT. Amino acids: CACSSGVTGELFF.

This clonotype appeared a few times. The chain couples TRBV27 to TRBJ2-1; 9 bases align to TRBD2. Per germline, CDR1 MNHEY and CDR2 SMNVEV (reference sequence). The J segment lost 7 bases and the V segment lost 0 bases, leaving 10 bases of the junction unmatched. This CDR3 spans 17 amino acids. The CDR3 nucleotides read TGTGCCAGCAGTTTATCGCCGCTAGCGGGGTTAAGTAATGAGCAGTTCTTC. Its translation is CASSLSPLAGLSNEQFF.

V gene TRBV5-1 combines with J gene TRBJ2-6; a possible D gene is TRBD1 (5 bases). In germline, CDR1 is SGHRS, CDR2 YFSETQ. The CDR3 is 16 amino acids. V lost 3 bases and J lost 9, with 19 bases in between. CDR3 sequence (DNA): TGCGCCAGCAGCTGGTCCCTAGGGGTCGAACTCAACGTCCTGACTTTC. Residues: CASSWSLGVELNVLTF.

CDR3 residues: CASSYQVNQPQHF. CDR3 in DNA: TGTGCCAGCAGCTACCAGGTTAATCAGCCCCAGCATTTT. The chain is built from TRBV7-9 and TRBJ1-5, with D unclear. Trimming pared 4 bases from V and 4 bases from J, leaving 8 bases between. Germline CDR1 is SEHNR and CDR2 is FQNEAQ (reference sequence). This CDR3 is 13 amino acids long.

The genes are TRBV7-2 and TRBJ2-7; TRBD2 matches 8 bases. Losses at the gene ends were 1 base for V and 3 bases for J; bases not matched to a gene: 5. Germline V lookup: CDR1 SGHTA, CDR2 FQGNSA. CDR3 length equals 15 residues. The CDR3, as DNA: TGTGCCAGCAGCTTAGGAGCGGGGGAGAGCTACGAGCAGTACTTC. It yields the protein CASSLGAGESYEQYF.

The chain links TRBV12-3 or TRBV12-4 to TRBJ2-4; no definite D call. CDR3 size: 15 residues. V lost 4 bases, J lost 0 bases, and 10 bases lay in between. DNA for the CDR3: TGTGCCAGCAGTTCAGTAGTACCAGCCAAAAACATTCAGTACTTC. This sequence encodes CASSSVVPAKNIQYF.

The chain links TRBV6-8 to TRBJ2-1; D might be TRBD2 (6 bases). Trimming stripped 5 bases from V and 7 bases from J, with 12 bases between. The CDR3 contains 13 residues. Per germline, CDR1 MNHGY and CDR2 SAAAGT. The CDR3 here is CASSILGGNEQFF. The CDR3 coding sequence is TGTGCCAGCAGTATACTGGGGGGAAATGAGCAGTTCTTC.

CDR3 in amino acids: CASSLNLGQVPNEQFF. The DNA for the CDR3 is TGTGCCAGCAGTTTAAATTTGGGACAGGTCCCCAATGAGCAGTTCTTC. This sequence joins TRBV12-3 or TRBV12-4 and TRBJ2-1, with 8 bases aligning to TRBD1. CDR3 size: 16 residues. Trimming took 2 bases from V and 6 from J; bases not matched to a gene: 9.

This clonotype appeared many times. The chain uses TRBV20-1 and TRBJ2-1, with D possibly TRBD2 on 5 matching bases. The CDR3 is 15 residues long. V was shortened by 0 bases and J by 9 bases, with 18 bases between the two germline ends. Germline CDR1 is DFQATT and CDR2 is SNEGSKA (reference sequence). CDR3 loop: CSARDKEAGRGEQFF. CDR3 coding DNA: TGCAGTGCTAGAGATAAGGAGGCAGGCCGGGGTGAGCAGTTCTTC.